Listed below are T cell receptor beta chains from one sample, sequenced in a study of blood T cell repertoires in COVID-19. Clones were read by immunoSEQ multiplex PCR, and TCRdb kept only the in-frame ones, dropping some. The table lists over 100,000 clones, roughly four fifths of them singletons, with 3.5% to 5.5% in the top ten. Specimen: peripheral blood. The source of these receptors is a woman in her seventies with acute or convalescent COVID-19. Each CDR3 is given with its conserved first and last residue. A D gene is named only where the DNA matches it firmly. A row's size may be missing; if present it is once, few, many or a size class.

NA,TRBJ2-6,NA,TRBV19,TGTGCCAGTAGCCGCGGAGCCGTCTCTGGGGCCAACGTCCTGACTTTC,CASSRGAVSGANVLTF
NA,TRBJ1-2,NA,TRBV18,TGTGCCAGCTCACCACTAGCGAACTATGGCTACACCTTC,CASSPLANYGYTF
NA,TRBJ1-2,NA,TRBV6-5,TGTGCCAGCAGGCCCGGGGAACTCTATGGCTACACCTTC,CASRPGELYGYTF
NA,TRBJ1-1,NA,TRBV19,TGTGCCAGTAGGGGGGCAGGAATGAACACTGAAGCTTTCTTT,CASRGAGMNTEAFF
NA,TRBJ1-3,NA,TRBV19,TGTGCCAGTAGTCCGCAGGACTTCTCCGGAAACACCATATATTTT,CASSPQDFSGNTIYF
once,TRBJ1-1,TRBD1,TRBV15,TGTGCCACCAGCAGGGGATTATCCAGGGGGCGCGTGACTGAAGCTTTCTTT,CATSRGLSRGRVTEAFF
once,TRBJ2-3,TRBD2,TRBV7-2,TGTGCCAGTGTAGCGGGGGGTTCCTTCAACGTCGATACGCAGTATTTT,CASVAGGSFNVDTQYF
NA,TRBJ2-1,NA,TRBV5-4,TGTGCCAGCAGCTTGGCGGGGAGTAGCTCCTACAATGAGCAGTTCTTC,CASSLAGSSSYNEQFF
NA,TRBJ1-2,NA,TRBV4-3,TGCGCCAGCAGCCAAGAGACAGGCGCCGAAATTAATTATGGCTACACCTTC,CASSQETGAEINYGYTF
NA,TRBJ2-3,TRBD1,TRBV7-9,TGTGCCAGCAGCCTTTGGACAGGGGGTTCCACAGATACGCAGTATTTT,CASSLWTGGSTDTQYF